Each of the 12 T cell receptor beta chains below was sequenced from the same sample in a study of graft-versus-host responses after intestinal transplantation. Libraries were prepared by immunoSEQ multiplex PCR; TCRdb keeps only in-frame clonotypes and omits some of them. The sample consists of about 73,000 clones, 85% to 90% of them appearing once. For these receptors, no antigen is known. Sequences were derived from unstimulated CD8+ T cells sorted from spleen or lymph node cells, sampled before transplant. The receptor set was obtained from a human donor who was the organ donor for an intestinal transplant.

The chain joins TRBV6-1 to TRBJ2-7; 7 nucleotides line up with TRBD1. Germline values: CDR1 MNHNS, CDR2 SASEGT. CDR3 size: 15 residues. After removal of 4 bases from V and 2 bases from J, the junction contained 8 bases not matched to a gene. The CDR3 is CASSAEQGPPYEQYV. The CDR3 DNA sequence: TGTGCCAGCAGTGCCGAACAGGGGCCACCCTACGAGCAGTACGTC.

The chain recombines TRBV11-2 with TRBJ1-1; 10 bases match TRBD1. After removal of 1 base from V and 1 base from J, the junction contained 6 bases not matched to a gene. The CDR3 spans 17 residues. The germline gives CDR1 SGHAT, CDR2 FQNNGV. CDR3 DNA sequence: TGTGCCAGCAGCTTAGGGAAGGACAGGGGGTGGAACACTGAAGCTTTCTTT. Translated, it gives CASSLGKDRGWNTEAFF.

V gene TRBV7-9 combines with J gene TRBJ1-5; TRBD1 agrees at 7 bases. The length of the CDR3 is 14 residues. The ends lost 5 bases at V and 11 bases at J; junction bases unmatched: 12. Germline V gene data show CDR1 as SEHNR and CDR2 as FQNEAQ (reference sequence). The CDR3 sequence: CASSPRGDRRAQHF. The CDR3 nucleotides are TGTGCCAGCAGCCCTCGAGGGGACAGAAGGGCCCAGCATTTT.

The chain links TRBV6-5 to TRBJ2-2, with 7 bases lining up with TRBD1. The junction had 7 bases not matched to a gene; V was cut back by 8 bases and J by 4 bases. The CDR3 runs 14 residues. Germline V CDR1 and CDR2: MNHEY, SVGAGI. CDR3 loop: CASDIRQGTGELFF. The CDR3 DNA is TGTGCCAGCGACATTCGACAGGGCACCGGGGAGCTGTTTTTT.

The chain links TRBV9 to TRBJ2-1, with D perhaps TRBD1 (6 bases). V was cut by 3 bases and J by 7 bases, with 23 bases left in between. Looked up from germline, CDR1 is SGDLS and CDR2 is YYNGEE. There are 17 residues in the CDR3. The CDR3 sequence: CASSDSPQGPEVNEQFF. The CDR3 nucleotides read TGTGCCAGCAGCGATTCCCCACAGGGACCGGAGGTGAATGAGCAGTTCTTC.

The CDR3 DNA reads TGTGCCAGCAGTGAACGACAGGGGGAAAGTGAAAAACTGTTTTTT. It specifies CASSERQGESEKLFF. The chain links TRBV6-1 to TRBJ1-4; 9 nucleotides line up with TRBD1. Germline V lookup: CDR1 MNHNS, CDR2 SASEGT. The CDR3 runs 15 residues. Trimming removed 2 bases from V and 7 bases from J; junction bases left unmatched: 5.

The chain links TRBV10-3 to TRBJ1-1, with 8 nucleotides matching TRBD1. The V gene end was trimmed by 2 bases and the J gene end by 3 bases; junction bases not matched to a gene: 17. Germline lookup yields CDR1 ENHRY and CDR2 SYGVKD. The CDR3 has 19 amino acids. The CDR3 loop reads CAISERDRPSTKIDTEAFF. The CDR3 DNA reads TGTGCCATCAGTGAGCGGGACAGGCCATCAACTAAAATTGACACTGAAGCTTTCTTT.

CDR3 sequence reads: CASSPSLGLAGGPRRENIQYF. The CDR3 region has the DNA TGTGCCAGCAGTCCCTCCCTAGGACTAGCGGGGGGCCCGAGACGGGAAAACATTCAGTACTTC. The rearrangement joins TRBV27 to TRBJ2-4; 14 bases match TRBD2. Germline CDR1 is MNHEY and CDR2 is SMNVEV (reference sequence). This CDR3 spans 21 amino acids. Trimming removed 5 bases from V and 5 bases from J; junction bases left unmatched: 20.

The chain employs TRBV6-6 and TRBJ1-5; D is unclear. Germline V gene data show CDR1 as MNHNY and CDR2 as SVGAGI (reference sequence). CDR3 length equals 13 residues. Trimming stripped 8 bases from V and 0 bases from J, with 8 bases between. In DNA, the CDR3 is TGTGCCAGCGTGTATATTAGCAATCAGCCCCAGCATTTT. Its protein product is CASVYISNQPQHF.

J is TRBJ1-1 and V is TRBV7-9, with 10 positions matching TRBD1. Trimming at V came to 5 bases and at J to 2 bases, leaving 2 bases not matched to a gene. Germline CDR1 and CDR2: SEHNR and FQNEAQ (reference sequence). CDR3 length: 14 amino acids. The CDR3 coding sequence is TGTGCCAGCAGCCGGACAGGGGGAAACACTGAAGCTTTCTTT. It specifies CASSRTGGNTEAFF. Combining the CDR3 with reference TRBV7-9 and TRBJ1-1 gives the whole variable domain DTGVSQNPRHKITKRGQNVTFRCDPISEHNRLYWYRQTLGQGPEFLTYFQNEAQLEKSRLLSDRFSAERPKGSFSTLEIQRTEQGDSAMYLCASSRTGGNTEAFFGQGTRLTVV.

The V gene is TRBV30, the J gene TRBJ2-2; D is undetermined. The CDR3 totals 13 residues. Germline loops: CDR1 GTSNPN, CDR2 SVGIG (reference sequence). V was trimmed by 0 bases and J by 4 bases, leaving 6 bases between them. The CDR3 nucleotides read TGTGCCTGGAGTGTAACGAGCACCGGGGAGCTGTTTTTT. This sequence encodes CAWSVTSTGELFF.

The V gene is TRBV21-1, the J gene TRBJ1-5; TRBD1 was called by the table and not checked on the DNA. TRBV21-1 is flagged as a pseudogene. The CDR3 loop spans 15 amino acids. The CDR3 bases are TGTGCCAGCCTTACAGCCGGGACAGGGGCTCAGCCCCAGCATTTT. As protein: CASLTAGTGAQPQHF.